A single TCR beta chain is shown here with its context. This table comes from immunoSEQ multiplex PCR, and its TCRdb copy is limited to in-frame clones, with some not included. The data show 2 million to 3 million clones, 80% to 95% seen once. The sample belongs to a study of shared clonotypes between healthy human individuals. Material: naive CD4+ T cells from PBMCs. Described subset: CD45RA+ positively selected. The clonotype originates from a man in his late teens or twenties in good health. Some clones in this sample may be carry-over from other donors' samples.

CDR3: CASSGGTGYADTQYF. Here the CDR3 DNA reads TGCGCCAGCAGCGGCGGGACAGGGTACGCAGATACGCAGTATTTT. The chain combines TRBV5-1 with TRBJ2-3; 9 nucleotides agree with TRBD1. V shed 4 bases, J shed 4 bases, and the junction held 7 bases outside the gene matches. This CDR3 spans 15 amino acids. Looked up from germline, CDR1 is SGHRS and CDR2 is YFSETQ.